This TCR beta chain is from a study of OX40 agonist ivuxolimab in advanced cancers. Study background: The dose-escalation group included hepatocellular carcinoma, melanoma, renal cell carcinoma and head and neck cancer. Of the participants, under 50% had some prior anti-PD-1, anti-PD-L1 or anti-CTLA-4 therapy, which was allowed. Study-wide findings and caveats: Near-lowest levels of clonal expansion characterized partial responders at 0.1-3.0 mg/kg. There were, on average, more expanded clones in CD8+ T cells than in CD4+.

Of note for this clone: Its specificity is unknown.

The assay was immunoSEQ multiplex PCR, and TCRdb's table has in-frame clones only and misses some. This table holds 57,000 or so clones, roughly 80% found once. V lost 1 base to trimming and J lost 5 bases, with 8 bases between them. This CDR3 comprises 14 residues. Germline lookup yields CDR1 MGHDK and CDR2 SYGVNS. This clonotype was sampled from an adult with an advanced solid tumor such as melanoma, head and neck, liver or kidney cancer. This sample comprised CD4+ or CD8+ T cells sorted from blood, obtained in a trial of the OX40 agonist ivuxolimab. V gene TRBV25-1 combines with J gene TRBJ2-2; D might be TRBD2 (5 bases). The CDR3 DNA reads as TGTGCCAGCAGTGAATCGTGGGAGACCGGGGAGCTGTTTTTT. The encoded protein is CASSESWETGELFF.